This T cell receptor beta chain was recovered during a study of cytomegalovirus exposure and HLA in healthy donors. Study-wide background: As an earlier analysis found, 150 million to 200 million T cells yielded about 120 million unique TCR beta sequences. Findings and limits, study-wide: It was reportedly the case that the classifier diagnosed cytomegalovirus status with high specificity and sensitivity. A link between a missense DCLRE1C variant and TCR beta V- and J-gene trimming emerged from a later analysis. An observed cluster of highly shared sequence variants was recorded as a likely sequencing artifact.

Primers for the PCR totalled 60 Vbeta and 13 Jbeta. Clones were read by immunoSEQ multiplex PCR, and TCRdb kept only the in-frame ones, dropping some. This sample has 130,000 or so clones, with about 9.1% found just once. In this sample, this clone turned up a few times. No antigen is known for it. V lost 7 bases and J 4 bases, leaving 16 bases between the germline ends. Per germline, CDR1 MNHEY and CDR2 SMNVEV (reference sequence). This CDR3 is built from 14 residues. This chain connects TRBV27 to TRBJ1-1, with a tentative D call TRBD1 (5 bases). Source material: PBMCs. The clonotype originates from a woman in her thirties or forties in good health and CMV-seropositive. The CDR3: CASNYVGGGTEAFF. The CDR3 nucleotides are TGTGCCAGCAACTATGTGGGGGGGGGCACTGAAGCTTTCTTT.